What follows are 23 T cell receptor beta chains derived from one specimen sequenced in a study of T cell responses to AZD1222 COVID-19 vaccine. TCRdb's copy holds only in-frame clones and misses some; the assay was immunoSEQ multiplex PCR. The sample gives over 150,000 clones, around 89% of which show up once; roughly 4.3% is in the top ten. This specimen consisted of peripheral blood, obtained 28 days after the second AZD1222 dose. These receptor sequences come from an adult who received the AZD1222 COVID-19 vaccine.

The CDR3 DNA is TGTGCCAGCAGTGACTCGGCAAACCCTCCGTTTGATGGCTACACCTTC. It yields the protein CASSDSANPPFDGYTF. The chain links TRBV6-4 to TRBJ1-2; D call uncertain. Germline CDR1 and CDR2: MRHNA and SNTAGT. Trimming shortened V by 0 bases and J by 6 bases, and 17 bases separated the two germline ends. The CDR3 runs to 16 residues.

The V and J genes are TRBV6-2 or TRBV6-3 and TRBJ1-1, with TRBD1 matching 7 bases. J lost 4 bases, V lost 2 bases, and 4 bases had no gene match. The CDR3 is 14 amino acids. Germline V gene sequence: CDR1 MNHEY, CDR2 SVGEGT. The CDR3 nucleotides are TGTGCCAGCAGTTACATCCCAGGGGGCACTGAAGCTTTCTTT. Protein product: CASSYIPGGTEAFF.

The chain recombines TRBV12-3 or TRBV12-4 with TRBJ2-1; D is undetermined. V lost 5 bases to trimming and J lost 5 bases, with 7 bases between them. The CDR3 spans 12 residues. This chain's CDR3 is CASSPQDNEQFF. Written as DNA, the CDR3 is TGTGCCAGCAGTCCCCAGGACAATGAGCAGTTCTTC.

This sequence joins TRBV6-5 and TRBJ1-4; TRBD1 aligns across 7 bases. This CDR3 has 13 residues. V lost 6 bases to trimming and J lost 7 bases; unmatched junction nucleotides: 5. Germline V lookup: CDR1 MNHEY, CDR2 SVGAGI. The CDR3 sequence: CASSRDSGEKLFF. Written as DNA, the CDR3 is TGTGCCAGCAGCCGGGACAGTGGTGAAAAACTGTTTTTT.

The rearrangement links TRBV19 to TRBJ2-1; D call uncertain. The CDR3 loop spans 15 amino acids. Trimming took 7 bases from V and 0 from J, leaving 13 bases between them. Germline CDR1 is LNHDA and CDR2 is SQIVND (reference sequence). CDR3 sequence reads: CASINPRSSYNEQFF. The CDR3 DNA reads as TGTGCCAGTATTAACCCGAGGAGCTCCTACAATGAGCAGTTCTTC.

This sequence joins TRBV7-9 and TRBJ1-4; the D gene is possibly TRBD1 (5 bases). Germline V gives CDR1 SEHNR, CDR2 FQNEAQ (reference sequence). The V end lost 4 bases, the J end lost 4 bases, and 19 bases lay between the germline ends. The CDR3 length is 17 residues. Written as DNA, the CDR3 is TGTGCCAGCAGCTCAACACTCAAGACAGAGATTAATGAAAAACTGTTTTTT. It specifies CASSSTLKTEINEKLFF.

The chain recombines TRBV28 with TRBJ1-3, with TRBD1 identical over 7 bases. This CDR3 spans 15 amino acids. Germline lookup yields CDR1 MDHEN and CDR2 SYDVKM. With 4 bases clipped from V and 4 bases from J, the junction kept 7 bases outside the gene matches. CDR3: CASSSAGTEGNTIYF. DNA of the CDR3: TGTGCCAGCAGTTCTGCCGGGACAGAGGGAAACACCATATATTTT.

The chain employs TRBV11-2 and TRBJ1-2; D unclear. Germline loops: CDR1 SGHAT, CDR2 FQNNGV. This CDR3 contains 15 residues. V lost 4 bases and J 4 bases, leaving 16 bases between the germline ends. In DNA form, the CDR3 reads TGTGCCAGCAGCTCCCAGTTGGCAGTCCGCTATGGCTACACCTTC. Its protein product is CASSSQLAVRYGYTF.

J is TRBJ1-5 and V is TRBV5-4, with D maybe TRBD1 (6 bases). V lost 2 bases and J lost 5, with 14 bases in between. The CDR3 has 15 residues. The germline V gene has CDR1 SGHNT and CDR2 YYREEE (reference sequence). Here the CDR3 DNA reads TGTGCCAGCAGCTTTGGTGGACAGATCGATCAGCCCCAGCATTTT. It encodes CASSFGGQIDQPQHF.

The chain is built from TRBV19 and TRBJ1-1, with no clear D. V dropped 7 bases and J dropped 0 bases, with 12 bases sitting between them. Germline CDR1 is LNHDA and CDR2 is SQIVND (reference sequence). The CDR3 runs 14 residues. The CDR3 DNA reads TGTGCCAGTATTAGCCACAGCGTGAACACTGAAGCTTTCTTT. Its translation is CASISHSVNTEAFF.

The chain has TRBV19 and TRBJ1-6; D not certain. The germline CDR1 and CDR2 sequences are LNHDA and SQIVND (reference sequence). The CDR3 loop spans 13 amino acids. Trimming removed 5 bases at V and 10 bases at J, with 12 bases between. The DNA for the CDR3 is TGTGCCAGTAGTTACGCAGGTTCCTCACCCCTCCACTTT. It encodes CASSYAGSSPLHF.

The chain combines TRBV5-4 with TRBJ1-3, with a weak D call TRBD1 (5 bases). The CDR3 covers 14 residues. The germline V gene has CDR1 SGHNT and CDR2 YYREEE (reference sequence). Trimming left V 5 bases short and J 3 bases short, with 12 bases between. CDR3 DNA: TGTGCCAGCAGTCTTCAGGGTAATGGAAACACCATATATTTT. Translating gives CASSLQGNGNTIYF.

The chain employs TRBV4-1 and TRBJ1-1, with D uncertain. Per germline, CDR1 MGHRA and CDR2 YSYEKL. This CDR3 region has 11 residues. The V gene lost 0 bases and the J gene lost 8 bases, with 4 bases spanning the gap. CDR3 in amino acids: CASSQEGEAFF. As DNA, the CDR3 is TGCGCCAGCAGCCAAGAGGGGGAAGCTTTCTTT.

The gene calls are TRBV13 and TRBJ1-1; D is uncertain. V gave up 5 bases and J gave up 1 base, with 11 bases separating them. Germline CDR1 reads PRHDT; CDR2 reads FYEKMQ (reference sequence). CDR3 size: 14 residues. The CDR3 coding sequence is TGTGCCAGCAGCCCAGCGGCGGGGAACACTGAAGCTTTCTTT. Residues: CASSPAAGNTEAFF.

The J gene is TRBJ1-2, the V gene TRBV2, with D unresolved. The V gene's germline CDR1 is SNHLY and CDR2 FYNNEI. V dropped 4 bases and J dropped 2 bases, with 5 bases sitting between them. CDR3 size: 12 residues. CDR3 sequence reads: CASSAQNYGYTF. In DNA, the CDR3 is TGTGCCAGCAGTGCCCAGAACTATGGCTACACCTTC.

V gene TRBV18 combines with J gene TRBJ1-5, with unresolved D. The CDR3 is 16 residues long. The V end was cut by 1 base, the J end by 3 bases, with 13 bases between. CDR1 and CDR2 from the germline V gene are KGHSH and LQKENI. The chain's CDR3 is CASSPQGGYYNQPQHF. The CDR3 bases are TGTGCCAGCTCACCACAAGGAGGGTATTACAATCAGCCCCAGCATTTT.

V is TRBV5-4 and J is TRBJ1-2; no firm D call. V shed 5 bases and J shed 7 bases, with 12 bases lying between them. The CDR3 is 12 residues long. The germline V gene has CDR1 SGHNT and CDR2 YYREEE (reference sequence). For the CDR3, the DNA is TGTGCCAGCAGTGTGGTGATGGGTGGCTACACCTTC. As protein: CASSVVMGGYTF. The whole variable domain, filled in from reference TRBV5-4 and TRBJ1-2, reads ETGVTQSPTHLIKTRGQQVTLRCSSQSGHNTVSWYQQALGQGPQFIFQYYREEENGRGNFPPRFSGLQFPNYSSELNVNALELDDSALYLCASSVVMGGYTFGSGTRLTVV.

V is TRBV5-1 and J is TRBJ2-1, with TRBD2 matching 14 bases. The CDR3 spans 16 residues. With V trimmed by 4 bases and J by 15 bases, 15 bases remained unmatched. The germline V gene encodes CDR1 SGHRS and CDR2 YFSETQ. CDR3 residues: CASSPDLGLAGERPFF. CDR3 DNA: TGCGCCAGCAGCCCGGACCTGGGACTAGCGGGGGAACGGCCGTTCTTC.

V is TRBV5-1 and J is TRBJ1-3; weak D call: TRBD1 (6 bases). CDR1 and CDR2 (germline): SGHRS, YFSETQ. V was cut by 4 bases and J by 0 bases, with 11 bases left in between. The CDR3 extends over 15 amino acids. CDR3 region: CASSPDRPSGNTIYF. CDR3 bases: TGCGCCAGCAGCCCAGACAGGCCCTCTGGAAACACCATATATTTT.

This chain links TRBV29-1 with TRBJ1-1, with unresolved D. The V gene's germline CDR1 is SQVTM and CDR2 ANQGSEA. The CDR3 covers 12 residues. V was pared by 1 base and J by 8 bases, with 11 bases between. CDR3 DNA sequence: TGCAGCGTTGAAGTCGGGGTCGTAGAAGCTTTCTTT. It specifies CSVEVGVVEAFF.

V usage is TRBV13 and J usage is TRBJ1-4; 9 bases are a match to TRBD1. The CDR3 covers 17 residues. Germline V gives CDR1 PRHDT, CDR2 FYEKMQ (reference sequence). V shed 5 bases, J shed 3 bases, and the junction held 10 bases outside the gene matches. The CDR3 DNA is TGTGCCAGCAGCCGATTAACAGGGGGCGCGGCTAATGAAAAACTGTTTTTT. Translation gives CASSRLTGGAANEKLFF. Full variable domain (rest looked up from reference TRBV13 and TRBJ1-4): AAGVIQSPRHLIKEKRETATLKCYPIPRHDTVYWYQQGPGQDPQFLISFYEKMQSDKGSIPDRFSAQQFSDYHSELNMSSLELGDSALYFCASSRLTGGAANEKLFFGSGTQLSVL.

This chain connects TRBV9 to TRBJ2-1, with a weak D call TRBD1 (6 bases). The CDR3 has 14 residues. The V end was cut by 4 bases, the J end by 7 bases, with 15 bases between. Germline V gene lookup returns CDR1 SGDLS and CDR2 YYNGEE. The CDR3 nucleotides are TGTGCCAGCAGCCCCCAGACGAGGGGGAATGAGCAGTTCTTC. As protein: CASSPQTRGNEQFF.

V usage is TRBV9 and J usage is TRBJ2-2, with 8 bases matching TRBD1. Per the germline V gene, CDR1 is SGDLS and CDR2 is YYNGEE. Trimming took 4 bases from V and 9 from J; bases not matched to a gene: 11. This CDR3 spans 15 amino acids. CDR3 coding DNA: TGTGCCAGCAGCCCCCTAGGACAGGGAGCGCGGGAGCTGTTTTTT. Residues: CASSPLGQGARELFF.